This passage covers 18 T cell receptor beta chains from one sample sequenced in a study of beta chain features in type 1 diabetes. The whole isolated RNA underwent reverse transcription, so sequencing captured expressed TCRB transcripts. Clones were sequenced by immunoSEQ multiplex PCR, and TCRdb holds only the in-frame ones, with some missing. The sample shows about 150,000 clones, around 10% of them seen only once. The material sequenced was central memory CD4+ T cells from blood. The receptors stem from a man in his late teens or twenties in good health.

This clone appeared a few times. This chain joins TRBV5-1 and TRBJ2-1; possible D gene TRBD2, 6 bases. The germline gives CDR1 SGHRS, CDR2 YFSETQ. This CDR3 comprises 14 residues. Trimming pared 4 bases from V and 5 bases from J, leaving 13 bases between. The CDR3: CASSGGGRHNEQFF. DNA for the CDR3: TGCGCCAGCAGCGGGGGAGGCCGGCACAATGAGCAGTTCTTC.

This clone showed up just a few times. The chain couples TRBV28 to TRBJ2-1; 10 nucleotides match TRBD1. The V segment lost 9 bases and the J segment 6 bases; nucleotides outside the gene matches: 8. The CDR3 covers 14 residues. The germline V gene encodes CDR1 MDHEN and CDR2 SYDVKM. The CDR3 nucleotides read TGTGCCAGTAGGCCGGGACAGGGGCGCAATGAGCAGTTCTTC. Amino acids: CASRPGQGRNEQFF.

V is TRBV28 and J is TRBJ1-3; D gene unclear. This CDR3 is built from 12 residues. Germline CDR1 MDHEN, CDR2 SYDVKM. Trimming left V 6 bases short and J 7 bases short, with 10 bases between. In DNA form, the CDR3 reads TGTGCCAGCAGCCCACTGGATAACACCATATATTTT. The encoded protein is CASSPLDNTIYF.

The chain's CDR3 is CASRRQGNYGYTF. The CDR3 DNA is TGCGCCAGCCGAAGACAGGGAAACTATGGCTACACCTTC. The genes are TRBV5-1 and TRBJ1-2; 7 bases are a match to TRBD1. The V and J ends lost 7 bases and 2 bases, in that order; junction bases with no gene match: 5. Germline lookup yields CDR1 SGHRS and CDR2 YFSETQ. The CDR3 has 13 amino acids. Together with reference TRBV5-1 and TRBJ1-2, the CDR3 gives the full variable domain: KAGVTQTPRYLIKTRGQQVTLSCSPISGHRSVSWYQQTPGQGLQFLFEYFSETQRNKGNFPGRFSGRQFSNSRSEMNVSTLELGDSALYLCASRRQGNYGYTFGSGTRLTVV.

The J gene is TRBJ1-4, the V gene TRBV6-6, with D unresolved. V lost 5 bases, J lost 2 bases, and 15 bases lay in between. Germline CDR1 reads MNHNY; CDR2 reads SVGAGI (reference sequence). The CDR3 has 16 amino acids. CDR3 region: CASSNRVARTNEKLFF. The CDR3 DNA reads as TGTGCCAGCAGTAATAGGGTCGCTCGCACTAATGAAAAACTGTTTTTT.

This clone has a handful of counts. The chain carries TRBV7-8 and TRBJ2-5, with D possibly matching TRBD1 (5 bases). The CDR3 sequence is 15 residues long. Per germline, CDR1 SGHVS and CDR2 FQNEAQ. V lost 2 bases to trimming and J lost 5 bases, with 15 bases between them. CDR3 sequence (DNA): TGTGCCAGCAGCTTATACAGAGAAGCAGGGGAGACCCAGTACTTC. It translates to CASSLYREAGETQYF. Full variable domain (remainder filled in from reference TRBV7-8 and TRBJ2-5): GAGVSQSPRYKVAKRGQDVALRCDPISGHVSLFWYQQALGQGPEFLTYFQNEAQLDKSGLPSDRFFAERPEGSVSTLKIQRTQQEDSAVYLCASSLYREAGETQYFGPGTRLLVL.

This clone turned up a few times. The rearrangement joins TRBV2 to TRBJ2-3; D possibly matches TRBD1 or TRBD2 (5 bases each). Germline V gene sequence: CDR1 SNHLY, CDR2 FYNNEI. V was shortened by 6 bases and J by 0 bases, with 13 bases between the two germline ends. The CDR3 totals 15 residues. The CDR3 reads CASRGDRTSTDTQYF. In nucleotides, the CDR3 is TGTGCCAGCAGGGGAGACAGAACTAGCACAGATACGCAGTATTTT.

This chain joins TRBV27 and TRBJ2-5, with no clear D. Trimming removed 5 bases at V and 0 bases at J, with 13 bases between. In germline, CDR1 is MNHEY, CDR2 SMNVEV (reference sequence). This CDR3 contains 15 residues. CDR3 amino acids: CASSPRHGYQETQYF. The CDR3 nucleotides read TGTGCCAGCAGTCCACGTCATGGGTACCAAGAGACCCAGTACTTC.

The V gene is TRBV7-2, the J gene TRBJ1-1; D remains unclear. V lost 2 bases, J lost 3 bases, and 10 bases lay in between. Per germline, CDR1 SGHTA and CDR2 FQGNSA. This CDR3 is built from 14 residues. The CDR3 sequence: CASSLTGRDTEAFF. The CDR3 bases are TGTGCCAGCAGCTTAACGGGAAGGGACACTGAAGCTTTCTTT.

This clone was counted a few times. The chain is built from TRBV7-2 and TRBJ2-1; TRBD2 agrees at 13 bases. The germline gives CDR1 SGHTA, CDR2 FQGNSA. With 3 bases clipped from V and 4 bases from J, the junction kept 6 bases outside the gene matches. The CDR3 is made up of 17 amino acids. Written as DNA, the CDR3 is TGTGCCAGCAGCTTTCGGACTAGCGGGGGACGATACAATGAGCAGTTCTTC. The encoded protein is CASSFRTSGGRYNEQFF.

This clone was counted between two and nine times. The V call is TRBV9, the J call TRBJ1-3; tentatively, D is TRBD1 (6 bases). The ends were cut back, 3 bases at V and 4 bases at J, with 11 bases in the middle. Germline assignment: CDR1 SGDLS and CDR2 YYNGEE. The CDR3 is made up of 14 amino acids. CDR3 in amino acids: CASSDRDTGNTIYF. The DNA of the CDR3 is TGTGCCAGCAGCGACAGGGATACCGGAAACACCATATATTTT.

V usage is TRBV2 and J usage is TRBJ1-5; 9 positions agree with TRBD1. The ends lost 7 bases at V and 5 bases at J; junction bases unmatched: 9. The CDR3 extends over 15 amino acids. The germline V gene encodes CDR1 SNHLY and CDR2 FYNNEI. In nucleotides, the CDR3 is TGTGCCAGCACTCTCCGGGACAGGGCCTATCAGCCCCAGCATTTT. This sequence encodes CASTLRDRAYQPQHF.

The chain is built from TRBV4-3 and TRBJ2-1, with D unclear. This CDR3 region has 16 residues. Germline CDR1 reads LGHNA; CDR2 reads YSLEER. The germline V and J ends were trimmed by 0 bases and 0 bases, with 9 bases remaining between them. CDR3 sequence: CASSQEGTSSYNEQFF. The CDR3 nucleotides read TGCGCCAGCAGCCAAGAGGGCACCTCCTCCTACAATGAGCAGTTCTTC.

The V gene is TRBV5-1, the J gene TRBJ1-5, with 7 positions matching TRBD1. CDR3 length: 15 amino acids. Germline loops: CDR1 SGHRS, CDR2 YFSETQ. The V segment lost 4 bases and the J segment 1 base; nucleotides outside the gene matches: 5. For the CDR3, the DNA is TGCGCCAGCAGCGTCGGGACAGAGAGCAATCAGCCCCAGCATTTT. Protein product: CASSVGTESNQPQHF.

This clone was counted a few times. The gene calls are TRBV7-8 and TRBJ2-2; D might be TRBD1 (5 bases). The V end was cut by 5 bases, the J end by 2 bases, with 12 bases between. Germline loops: CDR1 SGHVS, CDR2 FQNEAQ. This CDR3 is 15 amino acids long. The CDR3 sequence is CASSQGSLNTGELFF. In nucleotides, the CDR3 is TGTGCCAGCAGCCAGGGCTCTCTAAACACCGGGGAGCTGTTTTTT.

This clone was recorded a few times. The V gene is TRBV6-5, the J gene TRBJ1-3; D not certain. The CDR3 is made up of 13 amino acids. Per germline, CDR1 MNHEY and CDR2 SVGAGI. V was shortened by 6 bases and J by 2 bases, with 8 bases between the two germline ends. The CDR3 is CASRQPPGNTIYF. In DNA, the CDR3 is TGTGCCAGCAGGCAACCCCCTGGAAACACCATATATTTT.

This clone was seen a few times. Other DNA variants within this sample encode the same CDR3. The rearrangement joins TRBV30 to TRBJ1-1, with D unresolved. The CDR3 spans 12 residues. Germline CDR1 reads GTSNPN; CDR2 reads SVGIG (reference sequence). The V end lost 2 bases, the J end lost 1 base, and 5 bases lay between the germline ends. The CDR3 nucleotides are TGTGCCTGGAGTCGGGAGAACACTGAAGCTTTCTTT. Its protein is CAWSRENTEAFF.

CDR3 DNA sequence: TGTGCCAGCACGGGGGTGAACACTGAAGCTTTCTTT. This encodes CASTGVNTEAFF. The V gene is TRBV2, the J gene TRBJ1-1; weak D call: TRBD1 (5 bases). The CDR3 extends over 12 amino acids. The V gene lost 7 bases and the J gene lost 0 bases, with 6 bases spanning the gap. The germline gives CDR1 SNHLY, CDR2 FYNNEI.